This T cell receptor (beta chain) was sequenced for a study of T cell changes during pregnancy in multiple sclerosis. The repertoire was sequenced with immunoSEQ multiplex PCR; TCRdb's copy has only in-frame clones and lacks some. The sample consists of more than 25,000 clones, 80% to 90% of them appearing once. The sequence derives from a female donor with multiple sclerosis, enrolled in a pregnancy study. The sequencing used CD8+ T cells from peripheral blood mononuclear cells, collected in the third trimester of pregnancy.

The chain's CDR3 is CASSMGLLAYEQYF. DNA of the CDR3: TGTGCCAGTAGTATGGGCCTTCTGGCCTACGAGCAGTACTTC. The V and J genes are TRBV19 and TRBJ2-7; no definite D call. The CDR3 spans 14 residues. Trimming left V 3 bases short and J 2 bases short, with 11 bases between. Germline assignment: CDR1 LNHDA and CDR2 SQIVND (reference sequence).